This T cell receptor (beta chain) was obtained from a study of T-cell memory formation after mild COVID-19. Study-level findings and limits: There was a balanced CD4/CD8 profile in clones contracting day 15 to 85, and later expanders leaned CD4+. CD4+ contracting clones lay mainly in CM and EM, CD8+ ones in EMRA.

TCRdb passed the 5' RACE reads through MiXCR, listing each CDR3 protein once. The sample contains approximately 340,000 distinct CDR3 sequences, about 16% of which appear only once. About this clonotype: Its antigen is currently unknown.

The CDR3 length is 14 residues. V was shortened by 3 bases and J by 2 bases, with 10 bases between the two germline ends. Germline V gene data show CDR1 as SGHRS and CDR2 as YFSETQ. The V and J genes are TRBV5-1 and TRBJ2-3; D is uncertain. The receptor's source is a man younger than 35 who had mild COVID-19 (a few samples of this study predate the infection). Cell type and time point are not known. The material sequenced was PBMCs or a T cell subset sorted from them (not recorded which). CDR3 nucleotides: TGCGCCAGCAGCTCCGGTAGGGTCACAGATACGCAGTATTTT. The encoded protein is CASSSGRVTDTQYF.